What follows are 20 T cell receptor beta chains derived from one specimen sequenced in a study of blood T cell repertoires in COVID-19. Measured with immunoSEQ multiplex PCR; TCRdb has only the in-frame clones, and not every one. The sample records some 210,000 clones, 81% being singletons. Input material: PBMCs or T cells enriched from blood (not recorded which). These TCRs come from a woman aged 50 to 60 with acute COVID-19.

The chain recombines TRBV5-1 with TRBJ2-3; D perhaps matches TRBD2 (6 bases). The ends were cut back, 4 bases at V and 6 bases at J, with 21 bases in the middle. CDR3 length: 16 amino acids. Germline CDR1 SGHRS, CDR2 YFSETQ. For the CDR3, the DNA is TGCGCCAGCAGCCAACCAGACCTGGCGGGATCGGATACGCAGTATTTT. Translated: CASSQPDLAGSDTQYF.

There are a few counts of this clone. The chain carries TRBV28 and TRBJ2-7, with TRBD1 as a possible D gene (6 bases). This CDR3 has 15 amino acids. V lost 4 bases to trimming and J lost 3 bases, with 16 bases between them. The germline V gene has CDR1 MDHEN and CDR2 SYDVKM. CDR3 in amino acids: CASSSTGTNNYEQYF. The CDR3 DNA reads TGTGCCAGCAGTTCGACCGGGACAAATAACTACGAGCAGTACTTC.

This rearrangement joins TRBV7-2 to TRBJ1-1, with unresolved D. Germline CDR1 reads SGHTA; CDR2 reads FQGNSA. V lost 1 base to trimming and J lost 4 bases, with 13 bases between them. CDR3 length equals 15 residues. CDR3 residues: CASSLDSARSTEAFF. The CDR3 region has the DNA TGTGCCAGCAGCTTAGATTCGGCGCGGAGCACTGAAGCTTTCTTT.

The chain is built from TRBV19 and TRBJ1-5; no definite D call. V lost 6 bases and J lost 4, with 7 bases in between. This CDR3 has 12 residues. Germline V gene data show CDR1 as LNHDA and CDR2 as SQIVND (reference sequence). Written as DNA, the CDR3 is TGTGCCAGTAGCGCCGGGAATCAGCCCCAGCATTTT. Translating gives CASSAGNQPQHF.

The rearrangement joins TRBV4-2 to TRBJ2-7; 10 bases map to TRBD2. CDR1 is LGHNA and CDR2 is YNFKEQ in the germline V gene. This CDR3 region has 16 residues. Losses at the gene ends were 0 bases for V and 4 bases for J; bases not matched to a gene: 6. DNA for the CDR3: TGTGCCAGCAGCCAAGATCTGGCTAGCGGGAGATACGAGCAGTACTTC. Protein: CASSQDLASGRYEQYF.

This rearrangement joins TRBV7-6 to TRBJ2-7; D may be TRBD2 (5 bases). This CDR3 spans 16 amino acids. V lost 1 base and J lost 5, with 18 bases in between. Germline V lookup: CDR1 SGHVS, CDR2 FNYEAQ. The CDR3 DNA reads as TGTGCCAGCAGCTTAGTCGGCAGCGCCACTAGAGACGAGCAGTACTTC. Translated, it gives CASSLVGSATRDEQYF.

The chain carries TRBV10-3 and TRBJ2-1; the match to TRBD2 covers 14 bases. This CDR3 has 15 residues. The ends lost 7 bases at V and 5 bases at J; junction bases unmatched: 4. In germline, CDR1 is ENHRY, CDR2 SYGVKD. This CDR3 is CAIMTGLAGDNEQFF. In nucleotides, the CDR3 is TGTGCCATCATGACGGGACTAGCGGGAGACAATGAGCAGTTCTTC.

The chain has TRBV27 and TRBJ1-2; 8 nucleotides match TRBD1. The V and J ends lost 5 bases and 5 bases, in that order; junction bases with no gene match: 19. The V gene's germline CDR1 is MNHEY and CDR2 SMNVEV (reference sequence). The CDR3 runs 18 residues. DNA for the CDR3: TGTGCCAGCAGTCTAAGAGGACAGGGTATTCCGAATCTTTATGGCTACACCTTC. This sequence encodes CASSLRGQGIPNLYGYTF.

J is TRBJ2-5 and V is TRBV15; 10 positions agree with TRBD2. This CDR3 has 18 amino acids. Germline-derived CDR1 and CDR2 are LNHNV and YYDKDF (reference sequence). J was trimmed by 2 bases and V by 3 bases; bases with no gene match: 12. The CDR3: CATSRNLGLARAQETQYF. CDR3 DNA sequence: TGTGCCACCAGCAGGAATCTGGGACTAGCGAGGGCACAAGAGACCCAGTACTTC.

The chain recombines TRBV10-2 with TRBJ1-2; tentative D call: TRBD1 (6 bases). V shed 4 bases and J shed 3 bases, with 15 bases lying between them. Germline assignment: CDR1 WSHSY and CDR2 SAAADI. This CDR3 contains 15 residues. CDR3 loop: CASSALTGLDYGYTF. In nucleotides, the CDR3 is TGCGCCAGCAGTGCCCTAACAGGGCTCGACTATGGCTACACCTTC.

This clone appeared a single time. The gene calls are TRBV7-2 and TRBJ1-4, with TRBD1 identical over 10 bases. The CDR3 is 14 residues long. The V segment lost 4 bases and the J segment 8 bases; nucleotides outside the gene matches: 4. CDR1 is SGHTA, CDR2 FQGNSA, per germline. Here the CDR3 DNA reads TGTGCCAGCAGCTGGACAGGGGGAGGGGAAAAACTGTTTTTT. Translated: CASSWTGGGEKLFF.

This sequence joins TRBV11-2 and TRBJ1-2, with 9 bases aligning to TRBD1. CDR1 is SGHAT and CDR2 is FQNNGV in the germline V gene. The CDR3 has 14 amino acids. J was trimmed by 4 bases and V by 3 bases; bases with no gene match: 3. CDR3 residues: CASSLGQGLYGYTF. As DNA, the CDR3 is TGTGCCAGCAGCTTGGGACAGGGCCTCTATGGCTACACCTTC.

CDR3 in DNA: TGTGCCAGCAGCCCGAGCGGGAGGTGGGAGACCCAGTACTTC. It codes for CASSPSGRWETQYF. The rearrangement joins TRBV28 to TRBJ2-5; 9 bases are shared with TRBD2. Germline values: CDR1 MDHEN, CDR2 SYDVKM. The CDR3 totals 14 residues. The V and J ends lost 6 bases and 5 bases, in that order; junction bases with no gene match: 7. The full variable domain, rest sourced from reference TRBV28 and TRBJ2-5, is DVKVTQSSRYLVKRTGEKVFLECVQDMDHENMFWYRQDPGLGLRLIYFSYDVKMKEKGDIPEGYSVSREKKERFSLILESASTNQTSMYLCASSPSGRWETQYFGPGTRLLVL.

This clone was detected only once. The chain is built from TRBV6-5 and TRBJ2-1; D is perhaps TRBD1 (7 bases). Germline V gives CDR1 MNHEY, CDR2 SVGAGI. This CDR3 spans 12 amino acids. V was pared by 6 bases and J by 8 bases, with 11 bases between. The CDR3 is CASSQGGHEQFF. In DNA, the CDR3 is TGTGCCAGCAGCCAGGGGGGTCATGAGCAGTTCTTC.

About this clone: The sample holds other DNA sequences that translate to the same CDR3. V and J are TRBV5-1 and TRBJ2-5; maybe TRBD2 (7 bases). The V gene's germline CDR1 is SGHRS and CDR2 YFSETQ. The length of the CDR3 is 13 residues. V was shortened by 4 bases and J by 5 bases, with 12 bases between the two germline ends. The DNA for the CDR3 is TGCGCCAGCAGCCGGGGGGCCGGGGAGACCCAGTACTTC. Encoded protein: CASSRGAGETQYF.

The chain recombines TRBV5-1 with TRBJ2-5, with 9 bases lining up with TRBD1. The CDR3 loop spans 14 amino acids. Looked up from germline, CDR1 is SGHRS and CDR2 is YFSETQ. The trim removed 4 bases at V and 4 bases at J, leaving 5 bases unmatched. CDR3 DNA: TGCGCCAGCAGCAAGGGACAGGGTAGAGAGACCCAGTACTTC. This encodes CASSKGQGRETQYF.

This clone has only a few counts. The V call is TRBV28, the J call TRBJ2-1, with D unclear. CDR3 length: 16 amino acids. Germline assignment: CDR1 MDHEN and CDR2 SYDVKM. The ends were cut back, 4 bases at V and 5 bases at J, with 18 bases in the middle. CDR3 nucleotide sequence: TGTGCCAGCAGTTCCTCCCCTCTCCTCCGTAACAATGAGCAGTTCTTC. Translated: CASSSSPLLRNNEQFF.

The gene calls are TRBV5-6 and TRBJ1-5; D is unclear. This CDR3 has 14 amino acids. The germline V gene encodes CDR1 SGHDT and CDR2 YYEEEE. V lost 0 bases, J lost 7 bases, and 11 bases lay in between. The CDR3 nucleotides read TGTGCCAGCAGCTTGGCCGGGATCCGGCAGCCCCAGCATTTT. It codes for CASSLAGIRQPQHF.

This clone has just a few counts. Germline is not matched at one junction end, which may reflect a read error. The rearrangement links TRBV7-2 to TRBJ1-1, with a tentative D call TRBD1 (5 bases). The CDR3 contains 16 residues. Germline loops: CDR1 SGHTA, CDR2 FQGNSA. CDR3 amino acids: CASSLAGRVVNTEAFF. DNA of the CDR3: TGTGCCAGCAGCCTAGCTGGCAGGGTTGTGAACACTGAAGCTTTCTTT.

This sequence joins TRBV28 and TRBJ1-5, with D possibly TRBD1 on 6 matching bases. The CDR3 runs to 16 residues. V dropped 5 bases and J dropped 0 bases, with 14 bases sitting between them. In germline, CDR1 is MDHEN, CDR2 SYDVKM. CDR3 sequence (DNA): TGTGCCAGCAGTCTCGGTGGGGGCTATAGCAATCAGCCCCAGCATTTT. It codes for CASSLGGGYSNQPQHF.